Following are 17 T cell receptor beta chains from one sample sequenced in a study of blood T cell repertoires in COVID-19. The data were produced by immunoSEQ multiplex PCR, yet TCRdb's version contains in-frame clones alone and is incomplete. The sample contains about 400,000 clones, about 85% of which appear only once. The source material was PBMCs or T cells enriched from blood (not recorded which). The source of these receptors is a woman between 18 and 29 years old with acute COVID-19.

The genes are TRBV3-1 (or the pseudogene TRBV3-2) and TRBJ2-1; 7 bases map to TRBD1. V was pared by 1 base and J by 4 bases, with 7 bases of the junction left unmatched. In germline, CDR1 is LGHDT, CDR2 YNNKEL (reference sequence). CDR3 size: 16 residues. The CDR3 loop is CASSQGGTVVYNEQFF. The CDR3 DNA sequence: TGTGCCAGCAGCCAAGGTGGGACAGTAGTTTACAATGAGCAGTTCTTC.

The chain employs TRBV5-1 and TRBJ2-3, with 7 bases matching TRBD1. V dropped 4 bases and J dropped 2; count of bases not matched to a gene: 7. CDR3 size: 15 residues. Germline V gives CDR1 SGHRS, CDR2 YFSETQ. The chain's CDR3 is CASSPNRGFTDTQYF. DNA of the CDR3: TGCGCCAGCAGCCCCAACAGGGGCTTCACAGATACGCAGTATTTT.

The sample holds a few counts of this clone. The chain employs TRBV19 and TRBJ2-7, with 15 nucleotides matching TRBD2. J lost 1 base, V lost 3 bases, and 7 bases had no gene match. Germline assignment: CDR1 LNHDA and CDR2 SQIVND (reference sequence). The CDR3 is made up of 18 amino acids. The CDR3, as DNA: TGTGCCAGTAGTATCGAGACGGGACTAGCGGGGGGATCCTACGAGCAGTACTTC. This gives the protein CASSIETGLAGGSYEQYF.

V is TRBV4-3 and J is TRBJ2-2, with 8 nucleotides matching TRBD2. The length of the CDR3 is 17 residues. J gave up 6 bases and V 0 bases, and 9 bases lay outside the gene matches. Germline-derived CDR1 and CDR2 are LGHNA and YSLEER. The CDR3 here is CASSQDVAGYTPGELFF. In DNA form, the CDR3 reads TGCGCCAGCAGCCAAGATGTAGCGGGATACACCCCCGGGGAGCTGTTTTTT.

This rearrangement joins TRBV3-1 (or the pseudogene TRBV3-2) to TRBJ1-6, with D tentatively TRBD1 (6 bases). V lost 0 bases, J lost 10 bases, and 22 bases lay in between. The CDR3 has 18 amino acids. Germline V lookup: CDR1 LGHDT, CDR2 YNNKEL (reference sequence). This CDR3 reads CASSQDRPSAGELSPLHF. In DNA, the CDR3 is TGTGCCAGCAGCCAAGATCGCCCATCAGCAGGGGAGCTCTCACCCCTCCACTTT.

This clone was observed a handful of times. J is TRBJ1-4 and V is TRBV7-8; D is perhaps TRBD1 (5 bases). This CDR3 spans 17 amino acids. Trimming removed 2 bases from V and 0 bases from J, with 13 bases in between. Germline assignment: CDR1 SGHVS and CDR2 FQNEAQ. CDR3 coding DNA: TGTGCCAGCAGCTTATCCCCAAGCAGGGCAACTAATGAAAAACTGTTTTTT. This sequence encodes CASSLSPSRATNEKLFF.

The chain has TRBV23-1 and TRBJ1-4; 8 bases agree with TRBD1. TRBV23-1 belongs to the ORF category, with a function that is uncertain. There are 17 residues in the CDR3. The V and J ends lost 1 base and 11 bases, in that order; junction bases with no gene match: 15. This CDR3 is CASSQFRSGGEVLKLFF. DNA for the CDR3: TGCGCCAGCAGTCAATTCCGTTCAGGGGGCGAGGTATTGAAACTGTTTTTT.

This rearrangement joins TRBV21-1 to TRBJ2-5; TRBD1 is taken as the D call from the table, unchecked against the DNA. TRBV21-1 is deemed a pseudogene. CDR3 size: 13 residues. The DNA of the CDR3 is TGTGCCAGCAGCGGACAGAGGCAAGAGACCCAGTACTTC. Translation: CASSGQRQETQYF.

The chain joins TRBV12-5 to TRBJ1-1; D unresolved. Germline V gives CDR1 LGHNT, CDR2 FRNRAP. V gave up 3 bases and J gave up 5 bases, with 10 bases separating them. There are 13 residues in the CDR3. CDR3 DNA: TGTGCTAGTGGTTTACCCAGGATAACTGAAGCTTTCTTT. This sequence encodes CASGLPRITEAFF.

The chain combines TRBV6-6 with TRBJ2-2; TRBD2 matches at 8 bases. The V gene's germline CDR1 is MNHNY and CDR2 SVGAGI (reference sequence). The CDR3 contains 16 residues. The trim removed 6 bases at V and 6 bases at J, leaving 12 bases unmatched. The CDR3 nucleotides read TGTGCCAGCAGGGCTAGGACGAGCGGGGGCTCCGGGGAGCTGTTTTTT. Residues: CASRARTSGGSGELFF.

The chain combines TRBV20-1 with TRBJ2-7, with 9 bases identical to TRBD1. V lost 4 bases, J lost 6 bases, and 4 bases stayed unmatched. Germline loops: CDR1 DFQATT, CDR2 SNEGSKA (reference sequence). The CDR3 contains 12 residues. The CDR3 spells CSANDRGFEQYF. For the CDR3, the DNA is TGCAGTGCTAATGACAGGGGGTTCGAGCAGTACTTC.

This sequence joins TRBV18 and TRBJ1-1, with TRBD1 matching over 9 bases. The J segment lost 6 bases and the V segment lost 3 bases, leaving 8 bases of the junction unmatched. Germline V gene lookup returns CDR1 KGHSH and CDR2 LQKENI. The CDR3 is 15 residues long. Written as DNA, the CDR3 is TGTGCCAGCTCACCGCCCCACAGGGGGCGGTCTGAAGCTTTCTTT. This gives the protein CASSPPHRGRSEAFF.

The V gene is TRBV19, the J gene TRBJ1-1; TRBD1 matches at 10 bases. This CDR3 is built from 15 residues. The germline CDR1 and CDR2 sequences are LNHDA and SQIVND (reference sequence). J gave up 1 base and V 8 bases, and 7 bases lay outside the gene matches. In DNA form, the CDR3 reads TGTGCCAGTGTTGGGACAGGGGTAGAGAACACTGAAGCTTTCTTT. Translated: CASVGTGVENTEAFF.

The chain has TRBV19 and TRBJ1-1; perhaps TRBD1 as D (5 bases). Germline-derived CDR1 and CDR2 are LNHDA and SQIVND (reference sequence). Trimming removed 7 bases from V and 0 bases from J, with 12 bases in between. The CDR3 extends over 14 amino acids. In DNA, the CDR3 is TGTGCCAGTAAACTTACAGGACTGAACACTGAAGCTTTCTTT. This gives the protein CASKLTGLNTEAFF.

Here the CDR3 reads CSVMSGGTDTQYF. The CDR3 DNA reads TGCAGCGTTATGAGTGGGGGGACAGATACGCAGTATTTT. The gene calls are TRBV29-1 and TRBJ2-3, with D possibly matching TRBD2 (6 bases). This CDR3 is built from 13 residues. With 5 bases removed from V and 3 bases from J, the gap between germline ends came to 12 bases. Germline V gene data show CDR1 as SQVTM and CDR2 as ANQGSEA.

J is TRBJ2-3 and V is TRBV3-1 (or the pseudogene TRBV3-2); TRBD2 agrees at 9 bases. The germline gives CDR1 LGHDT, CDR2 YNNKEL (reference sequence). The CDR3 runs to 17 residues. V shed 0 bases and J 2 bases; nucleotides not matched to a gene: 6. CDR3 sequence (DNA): TGTGCCAGCAGCCAAGAGGTGAAGCGGGGGGTCACAGATACGCAGTATTTT. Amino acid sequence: CASSQEVKRGVTDTQYF.

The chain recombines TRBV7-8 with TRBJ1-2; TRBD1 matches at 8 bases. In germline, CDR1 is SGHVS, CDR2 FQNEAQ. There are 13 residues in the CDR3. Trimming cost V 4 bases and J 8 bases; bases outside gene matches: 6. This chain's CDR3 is CASSSGTGQGYTF. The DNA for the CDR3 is TGTGCCAGCAGCTCGGGGACAGGTCAAGGCTACACCTTC.